These 31 T cell receptor beta chains originate from one sample sequenced in a study of blood T cell repertoires in COVID-19. Repertoires were generated with immunoSEQ multiplex PCR, while TCRdb's copy carries only in-frame clones and drops some. Of around 200,000 clones in the sample, 70% to 90% were seen once. The specimen sequenced was PBMCs or T cells enriched from blood (not recorded which). The receptors shown here come from a woman aged 18-29 years who had recovered from COVID-19.

The chain employs TRBV28 and TRBJ1-1; D unclear. The CDR3 extends over 12 amino acids. V lost 0 bases and J lost 7, with 6 bases in between. Germline V lookup: CDR1 MDHEN, CDR2 SYDVKM. DNA for the CDR3: TGTGCCAGCAGTTTATGGACAATTGAAGCTTTCTTT. It yields the protein CASSLWTIEAFF.

The chain links TRBV28 to TRBJ1-5; possible D gene TRBD1, 5 bases. Between the trimmed V and J ends, which lost 3 bases and 7 bases, there was a span of 13 bases. The CDR3 consists of 14 residues. Germline CDR1 and CDR2: MDHEN and SYDVKM. Written as DNA, the CDR3 is TGTGCCAGCAGTTTCCGGGGGGGAGGCCAGCCCCAGCATTTT. Protein product: CASSFRGGGQPQHF.

The rearrangement links TRBV6-5 to TRBJ2-1, with 8 bases that match TRBD2. V dropped 7 bases and J dropped 5; count of bases not matched to a gene: 10. CDR3 length: 15 residues. Germline V lookup: CDR1 MNHEY, CDR2 SVGAGI. The CDR3 nucleotides are TGTGCCAGCACCTATAGCGGGAACTATAACAATGAGCAGTTCTTC. Its protein product is CASTYSGNYNNEQFF.

The rearrangement links TRBV19 to TRBJ2-2; TRBD2 matches at 11 bases. The CDR3 is 18 amino acids. Germline V CDR1 and CDR2: LNHDA, SQIVND (reference sequence). V lost 3 bases, J lost 6 bases, and 12 bases stayed unmatched. The CDR3 loop reads CASSISTTSGGVAGELFF. CDR3 DNA sequence: TGTGCCAGTAGTATCTCCACTACTAGCGGGGGCGTGGCCGGGGAGCTGTTTTTT.

The gene calls are TRBV28 and TRBJ2-2; 7 nucleotides match TRBD2. CDR1 and CDR2 (germline): MDHEN, SYDVKM. With V trimmed by 3 bases and J by 5 bases, 9 bases remained unmatched. This CDR3 is 16 amino acids long. Written as DNA, the CDR3 is TGTGCCAGCAGTTTGGCCGGCGGGAGAAAAACCGGGGAGCTGTTTTTT. Its translation is CASSLAGGRKTGELFF.

V and J are TRBV28 and TRBJ2-2, with D possibly TRBD1 on 6 matching bases. Germline values: CDR1 MDHEN, CDR2 SYDVKM. Trimming took off 7 bases at V and 0 bases at J, with 9 bases between the two ends. The CDR3 runs to 14 residues. CDR3 loop: CASMGHPNTGELFF. The CDR3 coding sequence is TGTGCCAGCATGGGACACCCGAACACCGGGGAGCTGTTTTTT.

The chain has TRBV28 and TRBJ1-6; the D gene is possibly TRBD1 (6 bases). CDR1 is MDHEN and CDR2 is SYDVKM in the germline V gene. CDR3 length equals 14 residues. Trimming took off 1 base at V and 6 bases at J, with 7 bases between the two ends. CDR3 in DNA: TGTGCCAGCAGTTTATCGGACAGTAATTCACCCCTCCACTTT. Translation: CASSLSDSNSPLHF.

This chain joins TRBV20-1 and TRBJ2-2; TRBD1 is a possible D gene (6 bases). V lost 3 bases and J 5 bases, leaving 10 bases between the germline ends. The CDR3 totals 13 residues. Germline loops: CDR1 DFQATT, CDR2 SNEGSKA (reference sequence). The CDR3 loop reads CSASYRATGELFF. In DNA, the CDR3 is TGCAGTGCTAGTTACAGGGCGACCGGGGAGCTGTTTTTT.

J is TRBJ1-2 and V is TRBV28; possibly TRBD1 for D (6 bases). Trimming cost V 5 bases and J 3 bases, with 13 bases left between them. This CDR3 is 14 amino acids long. Germline CDR1 MDHEN, CDR2 SYDVKM. The CDR3 protein is CASSEGGEDYGYTF. The CDR3 nucleotides read TGTGCCAGCAGTGAGGGGGGGGAGGACTATGGCTACACCTTC.

The chain uses TRBV10-3 and TRBJ2-7, with a tentative D call TRBD2 (6 bases). This CDR3 is built from 13 residues. V was clipped by 7 bases and J by 2 bases, with 12 bases between them. Germline V gives CDR1 ENHRY, CDR2 SYGVKD. Here the CDR3 reads CAITRDSTYEQYF. The CDR3 DNA follows: TGTGCCATCACCCGGGACTCCACCTACGAGCAGTACTTC.

The chain joins TRBV21-1 to TRBJ2-5; the table's D call TRBD1 went unverified against the DNA. TRBV21-1 is described as a pseudogene. There are 13 residues in the CDR3. The CDR3 DNA follows: TGTGCCAGCTTGGACAGGTACGCGGAGACCCAGTACTTC. Translation: CASLDRYAETQYF.

This clone was seen only once. The genes are TRBV18 and TRBJ2-5; D ambiguous. Germline V lookup: CDR1 KGHSH, CDR2 LQKENI. This CDR3 is 14 amino acids long. Trimming took off 1 base at V and 4 bases at J, with 10 bases between the two ends. The CDR3, as DNA: TGTGCCAGCTCACCACTTACGAGAGTAGAGACCCAGTACTTC. As protein: CASSPLTRVETQYF.

J is TRBJ1-5 and V is TRBV20-1; TRBD1 is a possible D gene (5 bases). CDR1 DFQATT and CDR2 SNEGSKA come from the germline V gene (reference sequence). The V gene lost 3 bases and the J gene lost 2 bases, with 14 bases spanning the gap. The CDR3 is 15 residues long. This CDR3 reads CSASPGTGGNQPQHF. The CDR3, as DNA: TGCAGTGCTAGTCCCGGGACGGGGGGCAATCAGCCCCAGCATTTT.

The J gene is TRBJ2-1, the V gene TRBV6-2 or TRBV6-3; 13 bases agree with TRBD2. V was clipped by 5 bases and J by 10 bases; unmatched bases: 8. CDR1 and CDR2 (germline): MNHEY, SVGEGT. The CDR3 totals 15 residues. DNA of the CDR3: TGTGCCAGCAGTGCAAGACTAGCGGGGGGAGGGGAGCAGTTCTTC. Translating it yields CASSARLAGGGEQFF.

This chain uses TRBV21-1 with TRBJ2-3; the D segment call TRBD1 is taken from the table without a DNA check. TRBV21-1 is noted as a pseudogene. CDR3 length equals 15 residues. The CDR3, as DNA: TGTGCCAGCGGGAGACAGGGAGAATCCTTAGATACGCAGTATTTT. This gives the protein CASGRQGESLDTQYF.

This clone appeared a single time. Since the CDR3 does not end with the conserved phenylalanine or tryptophan, this likely comes from a read error. Because the CDR3's place on the DNA is in doubt, the DNA is left out and the CDR3 is given as listed by TCRdb. The J gene is TRBJ2-7, the V gene TRBV28; TRBD2 is taken as the D call from the table, unchecked against the DNA. Termini included, the CDR3 measures 11 amino acids. Germline lookup yields CDR1 MDHEN and CDR2 SYDVKM. This CDR3 reads CASSGTSGRMY.

CDR3 sequence (DNA): TGTGCCAGCAGCTATGACAGGGACCAGCCCCAGCATTTT. This encodes CASSYDRDQPQHF. The chain recombines TRBV3-1 (or the pseudogene TRBV3-2) with TRBJ1-5; 7 positions agree with TRBD1. Germline CDR1 reads LGHDT; CDR2 reads YNNKEL (reference sequence). Trimming removed 5 bases from V and 7 bases from J; junction bases left unmatched: 5. The CDR3 extends over 13 amino acids.

A single count supports this clone. J is TRBJ2-1 and V is TRBV29-1, with TRBD2 as a possible D gene (6 bases). Trimming took 4 bases from V and 6 from J, leaving 13 bases between them. Germline loops: CDR1 SQVTM, CDR2 ANQGSEA. This CDR3 comprises 13 residues. Here the CDR3 reads CSVASGWVNEQFF. Written as DNA, the CDR3 is TGCAGCGTTGCCAGCGGGTGGGTCAATGAGCAGTTCTTC.

The V gene is TRBV7-2, the J gene TRBJ1-1; D is perhaps TRBD1 (6 bases). The CDR3 has 15 amino acids. Germline loops: CDR1 SGHTA, CDR2 FQGNSA. V was clipped by 5 bases and J by 3 bases, with 16 bases between them. The CDR3 reads CASSHSRGRDTEAFF. The CDR3 DNA sequence: TGTGCCAGCAGCCACAGCAGGGGACGGGACACTGAAGCTTTCTTT.

The J gene is TRBJ2-2, the V gene TRBV27; 8 bases align to TRBD2. V lost 8 bases and J lost 6; bases outside the gene matches: 8. This CDR3 region has 14 residues. Germline V gene lookup returns CDR1 MNHEY and CDR2 SMNVEV (reference sequence). The CDR3 nucleotides read TGTGCCAGCCGGGGGCGGGAGGTGGCCGGGGAGCTGTTTTTT. Translating gives CASRGREVAGELFF.

The chain recombines TRBV28 with TRBJ1-6, with 7 bases matching TRBD1. The germline CDR1 and CDR2 sequences are MDHEN and SYDVKM. The CDR3 length is 18 residues. Trimming took 3 bases from V and 0 from J; bases not matched to a gene: 8. CDR3 DNA sequence: TGTGCCAGCAGTTTCGGGGCACAGGGGAGCTCCTATAATTCACCCCTCCACTTT. Protein: CASSFGAQGSSYNSPLHF. Looking up the rest from reference TRBV28 and TRBJ1-6 gives the full variable domain: DVKVTQSSRYLVKRTGEKVFLECVQDMDHENMFWYRQDPGLGLRLIYFSYDVKMKEKGDIPEGYSVSREKKERFSLILESASTNQTSMYLCASSFGAQGSSYNSPLHFGNGTRLTVT.

The chain has TRBV7-9 and TRBJ2-1, with 7 nucleotides matching TRBD2. J gave up 3 bases and V 5 bases, and 16 bases lay outside the gene matches. Germline V CDR1 and CDR2: SEHNR, FQNEAQ (reference sequence). The CDR3 length is 18 residues. The DNA for the CDR3 is TGTGCCAGCAGCCTACCCCCTAGCGGCCCCACTAACTACAATGAGCAGTTCTTC. Translating gives CASSLPPSGPTNYNEQFF.

The rearrangement joins TRBV29-1 to TRBJ2-5; 9 bases agree with TRBD1. The CDR3 runs to 14 residues. The ends lost 7 bases at V and 1 base at J; junction bases unmatched: 7. CDR1 and CDR2 from the germline V gene are SQVTM and ANQGSEA. CDR3 residues: CSASTGGSQETQYF. The CDR3 coding sequence is TGCAGCGCGTCGACAGGGGGGTCCCAAGAGACCCAGTACTTC.

The chain joins TRBV2 to TRBJ2-1; D not resolved. Trimming took 2 bases from V and 7 from J, leaving 12 bases between them. This CDR3 is built from 14 residues. Germline CDR1 reads SNHLY; CDR2 reads FYNNEI. The CDR3 is CASSERGPLNEQFF. CDR3 DNA: TGTGCCAGCAGTGAAAGAGGTCCTCTAAATGAGCAGTTCTTC.

V gene TRBV7-9 combines with J gene TRBJ2-2, with TRBD1 as a possible D gene (5 bases). The CDR3 is made up of 15 amino acids. V gave up 5 bases and J gave up 6 bases, with 16 bases separating them. Germline V lookup: CDR1 SEHNR, CDR2 FQNEAQ (reference sequence). CDR3 DNA: TGTGCCAGCAGCCATGACAGACAATTCGCCGGGGAGCTGTTTTTT. Amino acids: CASSHDRQFAGELFF.

V is TRBV7-8 and J is TRBJ2-7; TRBD2 aligns across 7 bases. V was clipped by 5 bases and J by 2 bases; unmatched bases: 9. The CDR3 contains 15 residues. Germline CDR1 reads SGHVS; CDR2 reads FQNEAQ. CDR3 residues: CASSRDYSQPYEQYF. The DNA of the CDR3 is TGTGCCAGCAGCCGGGACTATTCCCAACCCTACGAGCAGTACTTC.

This clone has just a few counts. The chain combines TRBV6-7 with TRBJ1-4; no reliable D call. TRBV6-7 is identified as an open reading frame with a role that is uncertain. This CDR3 has 9 amino acids. The V end was cut by 8 bases, the J end by 10 bases, with 5 bases between. The CDR3 DNA sequence: TGTGCCAGCTTTCGAAAACTGTTTTTT. Its protein is CASFRKLFF.

About this clone: The junction does not match germline at one end; this may be a read error. This chain's CDR3 is CSVEEQGALGKNIQYF. CDR3 DNA sequence: TGCAGCGTAGAAGAACAGGGGGCGCTTGGCAAAAACATTCAGTACTTC. The chain links TRBV29-1 to TRBJ2-4; 9 positions match TRBD1. The CDR3 runs to 16 residues. Germline CDR1 reads SQVTM; CDR2 reads ANQGSEA.

The V and J genes are TRBV5-1 and TRBJ2-3; TRBD2 agrees at 14 bases. The V gene's germline CDR1 is SGHRS and CDR2 YFSETQ. CDR3 length: 16 amino acids. Trimming cost V 4 bases and J 1 base; bases outside gene matches: 2. Here the CDR3 DNA reads TGCGCCAGCAGCCAGGGACTAGCGGGAGGCACAGATACGCAGTATTTT. It specifies CASSQGLAGGTDTQYF.

The rearrangement joins TRBV29-1 to TRBJ2-1; TRBD1 aligns across 9 bases. Unmatched junction bases numbered 11, after V lost 4 bases and J lost 10 bases. The CDR3 is made up of 14 amino acids. CDR1 is SQVTM and CDR2 is ANQGSEA in the germline V gene. In DNA form, the CDR3 reads TGCAGCGTTGCCGTAGCACAGGGGGCTCGGGAGCAGTTCTTC. This translates into CSVAVAQGAREQFF.

In its sample, this clone was seen once. J is TRBJ2-5 and V is TRBV4-3, with 7 bases that match TRBD1. V lost 4 bases, J lost 3 bases, and 5 bases stayed unmatched. The CDR3 contains 14 residues. CDR1 LGHNA and CDR2 YSLEER come from the germline V gene. CDR3 residues: CASSPGTAKETQYF. CDR3 coding DNA: TGCGCCAGCAGCCCCGGGACAGCCAAAGAGACCCAGTACTTC.